The present TCR beta chain was sequenced within a study of OX40 agonist ivuxolimab in advanced cancers. Comments on this clone: The antigen is unknown.

Study-wide findings and caveats: Among some nonresponders, normalized T-cell clonal expansion was also low.

Germline CDR1 is SSHAT and CDR2 is FNYEAQ (reference sequence). The CDR3 sequence is 18 residues long. V was pared by 4 bases and J by 2 bases, with 21 bases between. Libraries were prepared by immunoSEQ multiplex PCR; TCRdb keeps only in-frame clonotypes and omits some of them. This repertoire shows more than 50,000 clones, approximately 84% found once; its top ten account for around an eighth. This material consisted of CD4+ or CD8+ T cells sorted from blood, taken in a trial of the OX40 agonist ivuxolimab. This sequence was found in an adult with an advanced solid tumor such as melanoma, head and neck, liver or kidney cancer. The chain is built from TRBV7-7 and TRBJ1-3, with no clear D. The CDR3 nucleotides read TGTGCCAGCAGCTACAGACGGGCCTTTGGGCGGCCTGGAAACACCATATATTTT. Protein sequence: CASSYRRAFGRPGNTIYF.